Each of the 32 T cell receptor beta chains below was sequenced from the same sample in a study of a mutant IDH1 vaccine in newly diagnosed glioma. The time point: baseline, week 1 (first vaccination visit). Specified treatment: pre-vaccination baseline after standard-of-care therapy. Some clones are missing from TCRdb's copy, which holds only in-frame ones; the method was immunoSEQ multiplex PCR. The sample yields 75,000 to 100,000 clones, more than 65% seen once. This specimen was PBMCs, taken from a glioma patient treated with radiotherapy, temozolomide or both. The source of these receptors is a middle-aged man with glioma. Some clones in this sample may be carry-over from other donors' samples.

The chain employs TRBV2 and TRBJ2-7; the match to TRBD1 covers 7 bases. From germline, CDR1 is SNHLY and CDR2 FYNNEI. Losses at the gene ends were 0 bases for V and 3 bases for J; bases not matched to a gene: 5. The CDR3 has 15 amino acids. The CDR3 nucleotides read TGTGCCAGCAGTGAAGCATGGACAGGAAACTACGAGCAGTACTTC. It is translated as CASSEAWTGNYEQYF. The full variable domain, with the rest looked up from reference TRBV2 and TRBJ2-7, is EPEVTQTPSHQVTQMGQEVILRCVPISNHLYFYWYRQILGQKVEFLVSFYNNEISEKSEIFDDQFSVERPDGSNFTLKIRSTKLEDSAMYFCASSEAWTGNYEQYFGPGTRLTVT.

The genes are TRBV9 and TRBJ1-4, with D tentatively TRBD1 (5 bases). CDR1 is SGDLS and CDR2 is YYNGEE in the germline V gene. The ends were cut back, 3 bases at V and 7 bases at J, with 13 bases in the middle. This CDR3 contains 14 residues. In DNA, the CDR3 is TGTGCCAGCAGCGAAGGGGATTCAGGTGAAAAACTGTTTTTT. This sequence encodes CASSEGDSGEKLFF. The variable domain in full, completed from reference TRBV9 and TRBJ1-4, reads DSGVTQTPKHLITATGQRVTLRCSPRSGDLSVYWYQQSLDQGLQFLIQYYNGEERAKGNILERFSAQQFPDLHSELNLSSLELGDSALYFCASSEGDSGEKLFFGSGTQLSVL.

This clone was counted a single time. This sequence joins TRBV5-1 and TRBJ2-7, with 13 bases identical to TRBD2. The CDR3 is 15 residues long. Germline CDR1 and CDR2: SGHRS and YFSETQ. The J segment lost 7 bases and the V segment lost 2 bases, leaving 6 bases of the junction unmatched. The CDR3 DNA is TGCGCCAGCAGCTTCCAAGGACTAGCGGGGGAAGAGCAGTACTTC. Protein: CASSFQGLAGEEQYF.

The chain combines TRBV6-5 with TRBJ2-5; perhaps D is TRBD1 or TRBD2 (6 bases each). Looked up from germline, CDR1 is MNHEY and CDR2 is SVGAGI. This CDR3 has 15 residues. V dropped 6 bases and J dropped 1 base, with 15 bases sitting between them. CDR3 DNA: TGTGCCAGCAGGGCCGACAGGACTATCCAAGAGACCCAGTACTTC. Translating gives CASRADRTIQETQYF.

The CDR3 nucleotides read TGTGCCAGCGGGTCGCAGGGTTTCAATGAGCAGTTCTTC. Amino acids: CASGSQGFNEQFF. J is TRBJ2-1 and V is TRBV5-4; D may be TRBD1 (5 bases). The V end was cut by 7 bases, the J end by 6 bases, with 14 bases between. Per germline, CDR1 SGHNT and CDR2 YYREEE (reference sequence). The CDR3 covers 13 residues.

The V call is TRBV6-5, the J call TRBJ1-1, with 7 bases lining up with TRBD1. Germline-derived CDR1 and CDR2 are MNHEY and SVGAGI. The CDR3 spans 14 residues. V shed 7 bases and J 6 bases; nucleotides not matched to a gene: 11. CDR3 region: CASTRTGPLSEAFF. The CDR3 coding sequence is TGTGCCAGCACCAGGACAGGACCCCTCTCTGAAGCTTTCTTT.

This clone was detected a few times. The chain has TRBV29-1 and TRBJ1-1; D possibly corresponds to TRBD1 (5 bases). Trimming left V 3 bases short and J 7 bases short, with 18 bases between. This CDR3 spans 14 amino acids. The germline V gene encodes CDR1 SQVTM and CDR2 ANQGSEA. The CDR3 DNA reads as TGCAGCGTTGATGGGACGGGCGCGGGAGGTGAAGCTTTCTTT. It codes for CSVDGTGAGGEAFF.

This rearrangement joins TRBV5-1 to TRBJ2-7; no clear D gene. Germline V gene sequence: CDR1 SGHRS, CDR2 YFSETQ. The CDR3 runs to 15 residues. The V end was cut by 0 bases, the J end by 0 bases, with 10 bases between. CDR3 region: CASSLAVGGSYEQYF. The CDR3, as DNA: TGCGCCAGCAGCTTGGCAGTCGGTGGCTCCTACGAGCAGTACTTC.

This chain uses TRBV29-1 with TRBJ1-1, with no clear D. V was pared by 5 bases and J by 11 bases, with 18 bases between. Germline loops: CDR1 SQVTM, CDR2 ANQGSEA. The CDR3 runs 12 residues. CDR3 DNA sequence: TGCAGCGTTCAGCCGGGGTTAACGAGGGCTTTCTTT. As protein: CSVQPGLTRAFF.

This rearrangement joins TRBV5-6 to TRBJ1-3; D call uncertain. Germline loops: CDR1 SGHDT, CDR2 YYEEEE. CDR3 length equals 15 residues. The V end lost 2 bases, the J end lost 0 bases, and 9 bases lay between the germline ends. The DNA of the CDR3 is TGTGCCAGCAGCTTAGTCGGGCTCTCTGGAAACACCATATATTTT. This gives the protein CASSLVGLSGNTIYF.

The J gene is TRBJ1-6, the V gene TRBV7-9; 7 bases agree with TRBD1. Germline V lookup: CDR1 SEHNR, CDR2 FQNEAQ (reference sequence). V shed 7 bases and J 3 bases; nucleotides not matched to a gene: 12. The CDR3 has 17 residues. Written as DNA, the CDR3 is TGTGCCAGCACCCTCACGACAGGGTCCTACTATAATTCACCCCTCCACTTT. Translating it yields CASTLTTGSYYNSPLHF.

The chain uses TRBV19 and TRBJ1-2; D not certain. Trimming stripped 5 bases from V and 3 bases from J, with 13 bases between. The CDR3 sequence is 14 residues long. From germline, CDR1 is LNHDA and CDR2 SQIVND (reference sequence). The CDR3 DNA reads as TGTGCCAGTAGTCGGCCCTTAACGGACTATGGCTACACCTTC. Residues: CASSRPLTDYGYTF. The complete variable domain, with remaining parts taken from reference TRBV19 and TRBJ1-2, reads DGGITQSPKYLFRKEGQNVTLSCEQNLNHDAMYWYRQDPGQGLRLIYYSQIVNDFQKGDIAEGYSVSREKKESFPLTVTSAQKNPTAFYLCASSRPLTDYGYTFGSGTRLTVV.

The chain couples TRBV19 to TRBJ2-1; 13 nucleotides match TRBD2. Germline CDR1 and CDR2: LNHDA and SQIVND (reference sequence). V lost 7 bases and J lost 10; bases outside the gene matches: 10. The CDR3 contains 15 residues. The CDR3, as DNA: TGTGCCAGTAACCAACTAGCGGGGGGGCGTGAGGAGCAGTTCTTC. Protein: CASNQLAGGREEQFF.

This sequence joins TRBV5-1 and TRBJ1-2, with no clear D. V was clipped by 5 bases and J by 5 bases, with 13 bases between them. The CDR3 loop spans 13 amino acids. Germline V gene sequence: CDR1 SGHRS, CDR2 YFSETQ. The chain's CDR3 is CASRPDRTYGYTF. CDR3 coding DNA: TGCGCCAGCAGACCGGACCGTACATATGGCTACACCTTC.

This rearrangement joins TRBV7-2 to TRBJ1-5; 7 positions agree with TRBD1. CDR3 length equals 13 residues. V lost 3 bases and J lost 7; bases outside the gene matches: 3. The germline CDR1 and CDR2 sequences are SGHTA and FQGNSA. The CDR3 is CASSLLQGQPQHF. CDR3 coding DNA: TGTGCCAGCAGCTTGCTACAGGGGCAGCCCCAGCATTTT.

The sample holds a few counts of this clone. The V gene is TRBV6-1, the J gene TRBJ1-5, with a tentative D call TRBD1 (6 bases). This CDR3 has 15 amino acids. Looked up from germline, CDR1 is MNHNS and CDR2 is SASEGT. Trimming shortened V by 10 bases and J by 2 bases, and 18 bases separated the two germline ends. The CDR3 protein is CATDYDRLGNQPQHF. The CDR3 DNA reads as TGTGCCACCGACTACGACAGGTTGGGCAATCAGCCCCAGCATTTT.

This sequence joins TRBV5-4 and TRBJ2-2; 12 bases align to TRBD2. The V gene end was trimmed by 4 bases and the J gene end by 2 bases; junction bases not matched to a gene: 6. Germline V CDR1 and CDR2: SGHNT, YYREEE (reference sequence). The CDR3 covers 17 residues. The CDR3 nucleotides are TGTGCCAGCAGCCTGGGACTAGCGGGCTCCAACACCGGGGAGCTGTTTTTT. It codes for CASSLGLAGSNTGELFF.

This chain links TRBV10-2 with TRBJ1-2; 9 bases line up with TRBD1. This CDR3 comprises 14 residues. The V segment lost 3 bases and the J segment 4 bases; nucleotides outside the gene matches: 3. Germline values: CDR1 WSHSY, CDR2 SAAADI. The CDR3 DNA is TGCGCCAGCAGTGATGAGACAGGGGGCTATGGCTACACCTTC. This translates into CASSDETGGYGYTF.

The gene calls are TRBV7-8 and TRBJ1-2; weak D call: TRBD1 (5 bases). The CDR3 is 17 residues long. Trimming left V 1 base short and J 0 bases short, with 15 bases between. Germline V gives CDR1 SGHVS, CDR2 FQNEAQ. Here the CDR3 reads CASSLVQGSIANYGYTF. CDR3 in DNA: TGTGCCAGCAGCTTAGTTCAGGGAAGTATAGCTAACTATGGCTACACCTTC.

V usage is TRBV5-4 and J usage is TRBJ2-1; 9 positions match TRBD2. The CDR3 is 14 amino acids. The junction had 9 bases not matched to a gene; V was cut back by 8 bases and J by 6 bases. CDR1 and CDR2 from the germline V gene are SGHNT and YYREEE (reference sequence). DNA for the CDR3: TGTGCCAGTACCCTTAGCGGGGGTGTCAATGAGCAGTTCTTC. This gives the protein CASTLSGGVNEQFF.

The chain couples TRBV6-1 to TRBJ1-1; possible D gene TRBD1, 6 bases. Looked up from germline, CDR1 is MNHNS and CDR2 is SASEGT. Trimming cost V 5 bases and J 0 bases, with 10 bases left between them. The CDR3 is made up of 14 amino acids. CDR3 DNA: TGTGCCAGCAGTAGGACAGACTTGAACACTGAAGCTTTCTTT. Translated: CASSRTDLNTEAFF.

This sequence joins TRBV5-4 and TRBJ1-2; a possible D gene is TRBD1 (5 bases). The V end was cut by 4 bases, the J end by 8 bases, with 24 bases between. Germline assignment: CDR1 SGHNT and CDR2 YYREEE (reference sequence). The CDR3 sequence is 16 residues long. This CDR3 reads CASSPPHGGLDGGYTF. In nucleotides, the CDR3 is TGTGCCAGCAGCCCCCCCCACGGGGGACTCGATGGGGGCTACACCTTC.

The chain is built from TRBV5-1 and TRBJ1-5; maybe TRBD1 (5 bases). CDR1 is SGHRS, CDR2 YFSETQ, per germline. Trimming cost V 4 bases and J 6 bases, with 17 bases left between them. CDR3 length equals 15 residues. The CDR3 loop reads CASSIGDLPGQPQHF. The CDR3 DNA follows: TGCGCCAGCAGCATCGGGGACCTCCCAGGTCAGCCCCAGCATTTT.

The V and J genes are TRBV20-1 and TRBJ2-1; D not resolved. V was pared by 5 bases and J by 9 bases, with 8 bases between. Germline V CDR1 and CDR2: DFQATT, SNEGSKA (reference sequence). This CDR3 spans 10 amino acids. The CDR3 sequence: CSAGLGEQFF. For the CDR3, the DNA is TGCAGTGCTGGGTTGGGTGAGCAGTTCTTC.

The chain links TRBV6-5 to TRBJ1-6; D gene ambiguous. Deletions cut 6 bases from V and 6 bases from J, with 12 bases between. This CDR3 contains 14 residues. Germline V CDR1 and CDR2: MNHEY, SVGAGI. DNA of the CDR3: TGTGCCAGCAGACAAAATCACATTAATTCACCCCTCCACTTT. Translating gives CASRQNHINSPLHF.

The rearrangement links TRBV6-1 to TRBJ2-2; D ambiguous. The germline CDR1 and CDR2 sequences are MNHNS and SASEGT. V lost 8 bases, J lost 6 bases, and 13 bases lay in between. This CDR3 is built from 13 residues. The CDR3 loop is CASYWPDSGELFF. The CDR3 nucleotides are TGTGCCAGCTATTGGCCGGATTCCGGGGAGCTGTTTTTT.

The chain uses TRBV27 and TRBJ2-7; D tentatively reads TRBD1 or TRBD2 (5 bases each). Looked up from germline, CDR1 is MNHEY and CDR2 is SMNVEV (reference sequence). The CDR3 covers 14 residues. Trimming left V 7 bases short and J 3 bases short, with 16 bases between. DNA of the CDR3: TGTGCCAGCAAGGCCCGGACACTAGACTACGAGCAGTACTTC. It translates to CASKARTLDYEQYF.

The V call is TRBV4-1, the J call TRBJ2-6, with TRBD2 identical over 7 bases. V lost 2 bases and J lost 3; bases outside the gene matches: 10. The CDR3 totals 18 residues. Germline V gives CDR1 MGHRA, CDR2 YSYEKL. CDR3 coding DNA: TGCGCCAGCAGCCAACCCCGGGGAGGGAGAGGTGGGGCCAACGTCCTGACTTTC. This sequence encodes CASSQPRGGRGGANVLTF.

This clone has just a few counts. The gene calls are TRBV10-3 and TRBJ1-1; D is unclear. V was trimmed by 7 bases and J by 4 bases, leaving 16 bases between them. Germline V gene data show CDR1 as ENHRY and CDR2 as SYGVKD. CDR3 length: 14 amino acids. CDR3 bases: TGTGCCATCACCGATGGCGGGGTGAGCACTGAAGCTTTCTTT. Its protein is CAITDGGVSTEAFF.

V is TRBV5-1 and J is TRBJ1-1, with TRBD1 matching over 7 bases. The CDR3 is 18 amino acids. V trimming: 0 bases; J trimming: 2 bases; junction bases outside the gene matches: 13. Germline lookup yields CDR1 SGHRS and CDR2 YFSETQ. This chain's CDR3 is CASSLGYRGQMINTEAFF. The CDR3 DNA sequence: TGCGCCAGCAGCTTGGGGTACAGGGGCCAGATGATTAACACTGAAGCTTTCTTT.

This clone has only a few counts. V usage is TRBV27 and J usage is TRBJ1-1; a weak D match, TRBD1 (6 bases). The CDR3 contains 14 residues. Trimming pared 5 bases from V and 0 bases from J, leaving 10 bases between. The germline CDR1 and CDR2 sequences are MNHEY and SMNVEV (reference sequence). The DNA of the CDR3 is TGTGCCAGCAGTATAGGGACATTGAACACTGAAGCTTTCTTT. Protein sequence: CASSIGTLNTEAFF.

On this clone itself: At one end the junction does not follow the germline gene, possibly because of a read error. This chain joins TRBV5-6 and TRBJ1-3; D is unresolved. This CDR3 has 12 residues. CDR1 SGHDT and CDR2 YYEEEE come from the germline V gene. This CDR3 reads CASSLGLSGRDF. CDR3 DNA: TGTGCCAGCAGCTTGGGCCTCTCCGGGAGGGATTTT.